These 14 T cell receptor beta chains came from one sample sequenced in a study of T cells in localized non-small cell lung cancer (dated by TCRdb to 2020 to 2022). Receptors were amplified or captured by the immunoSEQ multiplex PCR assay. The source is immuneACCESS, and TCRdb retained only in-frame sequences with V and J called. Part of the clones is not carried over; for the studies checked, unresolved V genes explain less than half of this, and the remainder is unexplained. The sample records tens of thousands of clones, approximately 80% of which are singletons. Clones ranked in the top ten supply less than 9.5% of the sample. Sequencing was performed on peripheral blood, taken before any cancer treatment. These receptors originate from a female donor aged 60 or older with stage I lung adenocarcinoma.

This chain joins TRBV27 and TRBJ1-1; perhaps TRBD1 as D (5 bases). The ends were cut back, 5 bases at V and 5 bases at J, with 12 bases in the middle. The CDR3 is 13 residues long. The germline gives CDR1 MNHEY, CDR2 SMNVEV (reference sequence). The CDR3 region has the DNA TGTGCCAGCAGTCGGGACGGGAGGACTGAAGCTTTCTTT. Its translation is CASSRDGRTEAFF.

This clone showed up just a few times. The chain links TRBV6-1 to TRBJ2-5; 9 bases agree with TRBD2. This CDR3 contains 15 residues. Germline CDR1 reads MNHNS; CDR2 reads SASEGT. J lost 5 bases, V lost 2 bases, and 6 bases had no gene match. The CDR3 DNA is TGTGCCAGCAGTGAATATAGCGGGAGCGGTGAGACCCAGTACTTC. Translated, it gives CASSEYSGSGETQYF.

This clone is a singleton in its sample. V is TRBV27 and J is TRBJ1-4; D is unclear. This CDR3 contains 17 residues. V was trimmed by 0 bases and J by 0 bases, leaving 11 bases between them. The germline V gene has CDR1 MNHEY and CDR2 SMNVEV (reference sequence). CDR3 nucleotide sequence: TGTGCCAGCAGTTTATCCGGTCTCCTCCCAACTAATGAAAAACTGTTTTTT. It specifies CASSLSGLLPTNEKLFF.

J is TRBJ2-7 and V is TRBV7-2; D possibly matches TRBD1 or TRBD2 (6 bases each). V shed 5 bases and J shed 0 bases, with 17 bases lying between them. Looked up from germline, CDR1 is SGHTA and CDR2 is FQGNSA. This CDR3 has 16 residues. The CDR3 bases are TGTGCCAGCAGCCGCCTCGGGGGCCCCAGCTCCTACGAGCAGTACTTC. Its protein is CASSRLGGPSSYEQYF.

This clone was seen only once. As DNA, the CDR3 is TGTGCCAGCAGTACGGTTCCTCGAAACACCATATATTTT. Amino acid sequence: CASSTVPRNTIYF. The rearrangement joins TRBV9 to TRBJ1-3; D unclear. Germline CDR1 is SGDLS and CDR2 is YYNGEE. This CDR3 comprises 13 residues. V lost 5 bases to trimming and J lost 5 bases, with 11 bases between them.

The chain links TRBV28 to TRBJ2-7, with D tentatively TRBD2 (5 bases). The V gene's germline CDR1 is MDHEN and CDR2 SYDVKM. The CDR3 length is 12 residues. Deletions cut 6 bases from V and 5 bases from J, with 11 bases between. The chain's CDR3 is CASSPPGNEQYF. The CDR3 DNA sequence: TGTGCCAGCAGCCCGCCCGGGAACGAGCAGTACTTC. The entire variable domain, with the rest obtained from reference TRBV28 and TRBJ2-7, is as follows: DVKVTQSSRYLVKRTGEKVFLECVQDMDHENMFWYRQDPGLGLRLIYFSYDVKMKEKGDIPEGYSVSREKKERFSLILESASTNQTSMYLCASSPPGNEQYFGPGTRLTVT.

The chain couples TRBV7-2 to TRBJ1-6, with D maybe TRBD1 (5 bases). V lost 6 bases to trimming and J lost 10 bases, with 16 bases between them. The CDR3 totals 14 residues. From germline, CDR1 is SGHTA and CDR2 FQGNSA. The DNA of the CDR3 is TGTGCCAGCAGTTTCGGGACGGGCAGCTCACCCCTCCACTTT. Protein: CASSFGTGSSPLHF.

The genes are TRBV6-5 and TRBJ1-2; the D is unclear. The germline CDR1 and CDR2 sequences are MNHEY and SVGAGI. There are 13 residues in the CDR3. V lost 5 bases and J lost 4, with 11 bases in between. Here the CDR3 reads CASSLTGGYGYTF. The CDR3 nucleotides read TGTGCCAGCAGTCTCACGGGCGGCTATGGCTACACCTTC.

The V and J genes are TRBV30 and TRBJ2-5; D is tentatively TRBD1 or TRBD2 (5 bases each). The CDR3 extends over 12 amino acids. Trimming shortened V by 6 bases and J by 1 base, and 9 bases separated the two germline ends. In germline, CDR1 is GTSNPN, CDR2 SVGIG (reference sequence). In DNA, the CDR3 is TGTGCCTGTTCTGGGGGCCAAGAGACCCAGTACTTC. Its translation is CACSGGQETQYF.

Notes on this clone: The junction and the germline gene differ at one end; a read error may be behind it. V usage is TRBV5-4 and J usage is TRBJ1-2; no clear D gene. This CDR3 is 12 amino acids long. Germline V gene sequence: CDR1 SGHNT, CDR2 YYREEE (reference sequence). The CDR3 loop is CASRLGGYGYTF. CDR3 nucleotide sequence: TGTGCCAGCAGGTTGGGCGGCTATGGCTACACCTTC.

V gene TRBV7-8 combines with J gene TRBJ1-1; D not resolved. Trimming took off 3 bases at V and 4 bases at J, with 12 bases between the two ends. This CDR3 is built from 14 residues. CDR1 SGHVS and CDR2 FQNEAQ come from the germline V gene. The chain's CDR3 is CASSFLPVGTEAFF. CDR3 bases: TGTGCCAGCAGCTTTTTGCCCGTGGGCACTGAAGCTTTCTTT.

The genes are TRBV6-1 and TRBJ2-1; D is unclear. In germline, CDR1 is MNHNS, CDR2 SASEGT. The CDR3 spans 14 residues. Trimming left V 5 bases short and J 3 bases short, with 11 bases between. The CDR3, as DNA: TGTGCCAGCAGTACCCACCACCTCTACAATGAGCAGTTCTTC. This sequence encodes CASSTHHLYNEQFF.

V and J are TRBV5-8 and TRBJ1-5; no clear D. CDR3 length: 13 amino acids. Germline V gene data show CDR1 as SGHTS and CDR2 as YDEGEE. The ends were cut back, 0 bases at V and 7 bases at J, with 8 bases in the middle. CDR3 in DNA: TGTGCCAGCAGCTTGGCCAAGGGACAGCCCCAGCATTTT. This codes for CASSLAKGQPQHF.

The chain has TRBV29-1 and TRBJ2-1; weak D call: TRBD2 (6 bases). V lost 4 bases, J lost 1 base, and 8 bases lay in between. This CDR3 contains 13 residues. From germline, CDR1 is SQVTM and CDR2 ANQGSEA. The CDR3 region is CSVGGGSYNEQFF. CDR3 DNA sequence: TGCAGCGTTGGTGGGGGGTCCTACAATGAGCAGTTCTTC.